One T cell receptor beta chain is described in this entry. These data originate in a study of T cells in localized non-small cell lung cancer. Trimming stripped 1 base from V and 10 bases from J, with 20 bases between. Germline V lookup: CDR1 SGHRS, CDR2 YFSETQ. The CDR3 extends over 15 amino acids. The repertoire was sequenced with immunoSEQ multiplex PCR; TCRdb's copy has only in-frame clones and lacks some. The sample contains roughly 11,000 clones, over 25% of which appear only once. Sequencing used lung tumor tissue, obtained before any cancer treatment. The source is a man aged 35 to 69 with stage I lung adenocarcinoma. The chain carries TRBV5-1 and TRBJ1-1; D uncertain. CDR3 loop: CASSLRVTAAEVAFF. The CDR3 DNA reads TGCGCCAGCAGCTTGAGGGTAACAGCGGCCGAGGTAGCTTTCTTT.